The present T cell receptor (beta chain) was sequenced within a study of T cell responses to AZD1222 COVID-19 vaccine. As for this clone: The antigen remains undetermined.

Regarding the study as a whole: CD4 TCRs covered the whole spike, strongest at regions 160-218 and 743-854. Donors were largely white British and mainly female; clonal diversity was possibly underestimated. Two AZD1222 doses significantly raised spike-specific TCR breadth and depth over controls. Targeting of unmutated variant regions was reportedly seen in nearly half of spike-specific TCRs.

Clones were read by immunoSEQ multiplex PCR, and TCRdb kept only the in-frame ones, dropping some. Among 120,000 or so clones listed, about 90% were seen once. The germline gives CDR1 SGHDT, CDR2 YYEEEE. Trimming took 4 bases from V and 1 from J, leaving 13 bases between them. CDR3 length: 15 amino acids. This TCR was sampled from an adult in good health. The rearrangement links TRBV5-6 to TRBJ2-3, with a possible D match to TRBD2 (5 bases). The specimen comprised peripheral blood, sampled on day 0 of MenACWY control vaccination. CDR3 sequence (DNA): TGTGCCAGCAGCCGCCCCCTAGCCGGCACAGATACGCAGTATTTT. The encoded protein is CASSRPLAGTDTQYF.